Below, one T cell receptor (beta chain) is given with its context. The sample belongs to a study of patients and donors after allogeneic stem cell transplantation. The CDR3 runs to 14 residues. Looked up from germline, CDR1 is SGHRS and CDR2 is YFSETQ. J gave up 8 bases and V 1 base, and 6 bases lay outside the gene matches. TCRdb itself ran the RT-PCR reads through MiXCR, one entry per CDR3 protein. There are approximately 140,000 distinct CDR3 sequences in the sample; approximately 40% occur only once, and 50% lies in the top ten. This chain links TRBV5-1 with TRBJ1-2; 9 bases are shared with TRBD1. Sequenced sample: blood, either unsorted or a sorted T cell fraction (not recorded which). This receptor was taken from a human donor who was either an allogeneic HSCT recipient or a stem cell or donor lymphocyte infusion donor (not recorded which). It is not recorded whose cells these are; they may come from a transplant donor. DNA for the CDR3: TGCGCCAGCAGCTTGTCGGGACAGGGAGGAGGCTACACCTTC. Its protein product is CASSLSGQGGGYTF.